This T cell receptor (beta chain) was retrieved from a study of shared clonotypes between healthy human individuals (dated by TCRdb to 2018 to 2021). Some background on the complete study: A couple of women and a few men aged 18 to 49 years were included in the cohort. Per donor, three plates each were used for CD4 naive and CD4 memory, two for CD8 naive, and one for CD8 memory. The study deeply sequenced blood TCR repertoires of about 5 healthy adults to estimate repertoire size and the extent of clonotype sharing between individuals. Different laboratories and diverse techniques were used to prepare libraries and sequence TCR repertoires, to increase sequencing depth and limit assay-specific biases. Leukapheresis yielded between about 0.85 and 10 billion PBMCs per donor. Study-wide findings and limitations: Pairwise subsampling indicated that sequencing depth was expected to affect the degree of clonotype sharing among donors. The small number of donors limited the genetic and exposure-history diversity represented. Compared with non-shared clonotypes, clonotypes shared by all four sorted-subset donors had higher generation probabilities. Larger estimated clonotype richness was generally found for naive subsets than for memory subsets. Sharing across several donors was observed for roughly 5.4% of naive CD4, over 3% of naive CD8, about 2.3% of memory CD4, and roughly 0.4% of memory CD8 clonotypes. Rarefaction of sorted-subset datasets indicated incomplete sequencing despite the large sequencing depth. Only blood was sampled, and tissue TCR repertoires likely differ from those in blood.

From the cysteine through the phenylalanine, the CDR3 covers 13 amino acids. Only the CDR3 region is kept as DNA, spanning 39 bases read in frame from base 1. In the germline V gene, CDR1 corresponds to SGHRS and CDR2 to YFSETQ. Trimming costs V 6 bases and J 1 base, and their ends lie 9 bases apart. Using the deep immunoSEQ assay, multiplex PCR amplified TCR CDR3 regions from genomic DNA. For each cell subset, the extracted genomic DNA was distributed evenly across all wells of several immunoSEQ 96-well plates, and each plate served as one replicate. For sorted subsets, roughly 0.2 ug genomic DNA, equal to 30,000 to 35,000 T cell genomes, was loaded into each replicate PCR. The purified libraries were quantified using a Qubit 3.0 fluorometer, sized with a Bioanalyzer 2100, and then quantified again using the KAPA Library Quantification kit. A separate single-read 150-cycle Illumina NextSeq 550 flow cell was used to sequence each immunoSEQ 96-well plate. Under the source paper's analysis protocol: Because the immunoSEQ output held only junctional sequences and lacked quality scores, the filtering could not match the filtering applied to full-length reads. Sequences were annotated with PyIR, a Python wrapper for IgBLAST v1.9, using IMGT germline references to assign V/J genes and CDR3. Reads were filtered out if the reads had weak V/J assignments (E-value above 1e-6), no CDR3, stop codons, out-of-frame junctions, or ambiguous translated residues. V3J clonotypes were defined as sequences sharing the same inferred V gene, J gene, and CDR3 amino acid sequence. Percentage overlap between repertoires was calculated by dividing the number of shared unique clonotypes by the size of the smaller repertoire. RTK rarefaction, the Chao1 estimator, and Recon v2.1 estimates of unobserved clonotypes were used to assess repertoire richness. OLGA was used to compute generation probabilities for all TCRbeta clonotypes that the gDNA method yielded from a handful of donors. TCRdb holds this immuneACCESS table with in-frame rearrangements only. Some clones are missing; in checked studies, unresolved V genes explain under half, and the rest has no known cause. V and J calls plus clone size are reproduced from that table; the DNA served to infer D and trimming. A total of around 600,000 clones appear in this sample, approximately 95% of them only once. Approximately 0.12% of the sample comes from the top ten.

For the CD8 naive samples, CD45RO-negative cells were positively selected for CCR7, yielding a CD45RA+CCR7+ population from which TemRA cells were excluded. Healthy HIV-negative adults with no recently reported acute infections or vaccinations were included as donors. Only Caucasian adults living in Nashville, Tennessee, USA were represented among the donors. Blood was obtained by leukapheresis, after which PBMCs were separated by Ficoll-Histopaque density gradient centrifugation and cryopreserved in liquid nitrogen vapor phase. Analytical flow cytometry was used to check the purity and quantity of each magnetically sorted T cell population. From each sorted fraction, genomic DNA was isolated and quantified by UV absorbance on a Nanodrop 2000c. About this clone itself: Which antigen it targets is not known. The sample holds no much larger clone one base away, and base qualities are not on file.

The sequence is built from TRBV5-1 and TRBJ2-3; the D gene assignment is ambiguous. Sequences were obtained from naive CD8+ T cells sorted from blood. This specimen's cell subset or site label, interpreted: CD45RA+CCR7+. The source is a woman aged 30 to 39 in good health. DNA sequence: TGCGCCAGCATCCAGCCAGGCACAGATACGCAGTATTTT. The resulting protein is CASIQPGTDTQYF.